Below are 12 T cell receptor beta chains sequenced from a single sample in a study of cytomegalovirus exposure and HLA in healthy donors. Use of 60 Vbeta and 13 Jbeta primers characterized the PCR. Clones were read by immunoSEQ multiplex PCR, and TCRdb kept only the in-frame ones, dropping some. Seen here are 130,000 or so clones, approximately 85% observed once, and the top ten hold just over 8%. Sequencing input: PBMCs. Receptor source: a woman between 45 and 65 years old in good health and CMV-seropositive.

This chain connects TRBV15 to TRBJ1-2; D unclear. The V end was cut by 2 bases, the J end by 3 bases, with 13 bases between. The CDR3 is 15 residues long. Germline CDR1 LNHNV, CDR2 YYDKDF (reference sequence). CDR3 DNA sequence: TGTGCCACCAGCAGAACCCCCTCCGGGGACTATGGCTACACCTTC. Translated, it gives CATSRTPSGDYGYTF.

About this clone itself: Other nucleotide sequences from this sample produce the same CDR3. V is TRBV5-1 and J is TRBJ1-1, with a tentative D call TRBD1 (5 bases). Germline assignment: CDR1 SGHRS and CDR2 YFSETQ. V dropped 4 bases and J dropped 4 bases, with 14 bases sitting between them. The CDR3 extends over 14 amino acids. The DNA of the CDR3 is TGCGCCAGCAGCCTGACGGGGGACGGCACTGAAGCTTTCTTT. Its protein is CASSLTGDGTEAFF. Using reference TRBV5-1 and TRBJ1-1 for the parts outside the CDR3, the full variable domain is KAGVTQTPRYLIKTRGQQVTLSCSPISGHRSVSWYQQTPGQGLQFLFEYFSETQRNKGNFPGRFSGRQFSNSRSEMNVSTLELGDSALYLCASSLTGDGTEAFFGQGTRLTVV.

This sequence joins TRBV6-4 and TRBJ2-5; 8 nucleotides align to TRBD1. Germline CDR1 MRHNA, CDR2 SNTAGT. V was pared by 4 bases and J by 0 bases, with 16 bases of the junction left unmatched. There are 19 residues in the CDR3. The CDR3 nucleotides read TGTGCCAGCAGTGTCTCAGGGGGCCCCCCTACTCTGTACCAAGAGACCCAGTACTTC. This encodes CASSVSGGPPTLYQETQYF.

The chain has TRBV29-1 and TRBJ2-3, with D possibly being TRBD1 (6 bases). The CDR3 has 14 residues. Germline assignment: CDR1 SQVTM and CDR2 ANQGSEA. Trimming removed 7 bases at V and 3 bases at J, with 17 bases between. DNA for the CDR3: TGCAGCGCCCCGATTCAGGGGTCGACAGATACGCAGTATTTT. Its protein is CSAPIQGSTDTQYF.

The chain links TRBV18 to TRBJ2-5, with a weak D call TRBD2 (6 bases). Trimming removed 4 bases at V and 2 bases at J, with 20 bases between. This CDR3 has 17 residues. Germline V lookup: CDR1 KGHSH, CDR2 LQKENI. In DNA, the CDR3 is TGTGCCAGCTCACTACCGGAGGGGACCCAACTACAAGAGACCCAGTACTTC. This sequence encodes CASSLPEGTQLQETQYF.

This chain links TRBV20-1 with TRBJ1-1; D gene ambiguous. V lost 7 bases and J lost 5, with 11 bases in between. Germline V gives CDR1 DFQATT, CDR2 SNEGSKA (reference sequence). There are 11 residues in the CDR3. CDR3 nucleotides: TGCAGTGTTAACGGGAGGACTGAAGCTTTCTTT. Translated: CSVNGRTEAFF.

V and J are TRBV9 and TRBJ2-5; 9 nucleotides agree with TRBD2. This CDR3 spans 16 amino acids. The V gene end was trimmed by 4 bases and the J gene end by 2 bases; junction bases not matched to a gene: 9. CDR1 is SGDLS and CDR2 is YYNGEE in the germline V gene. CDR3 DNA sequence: TGTGCCAGCAGCCCGCACCTACTAGCGGGTCAAGAGACCCAGTACTTC. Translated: CASSPHLLAGQETQYF. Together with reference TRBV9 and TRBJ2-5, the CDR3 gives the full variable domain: DSGVTQTPKHLITATGQRVTLRCSPRSGDLSVYWYQQSLDQGLQFLIQYYNGEERAKGNILERFSAQQFPDLHSELNLSSLELGDSALYFCASSPHLLAGQETQYFGPGTRLLVL.

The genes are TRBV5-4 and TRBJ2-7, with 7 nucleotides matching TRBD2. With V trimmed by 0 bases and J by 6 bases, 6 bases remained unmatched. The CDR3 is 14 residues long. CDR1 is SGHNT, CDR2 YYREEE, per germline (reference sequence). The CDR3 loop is CASSLGRGVAEQYF. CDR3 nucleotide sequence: TGTGCCAGCAGCTTGGGTCGGGGGGTAGCCGAGCAGTACTTC.

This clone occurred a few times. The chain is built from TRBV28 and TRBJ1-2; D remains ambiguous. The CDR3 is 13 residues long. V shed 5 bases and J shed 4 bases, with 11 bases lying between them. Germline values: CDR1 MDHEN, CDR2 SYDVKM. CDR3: CASSREKLYGYTF. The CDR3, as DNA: TGTGCCAGCAGTAGAGAAAAACTCTATGGCTACACCTTC.

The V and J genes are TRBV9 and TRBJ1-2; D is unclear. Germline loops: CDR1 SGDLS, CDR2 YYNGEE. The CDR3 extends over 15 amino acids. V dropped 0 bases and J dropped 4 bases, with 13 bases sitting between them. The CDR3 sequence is CASSVDPGRSYGYTF. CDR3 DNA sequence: TGTGCCAGCAGCGTAGACCCCGGTCGGTCCTATGGCTACACCTTC.

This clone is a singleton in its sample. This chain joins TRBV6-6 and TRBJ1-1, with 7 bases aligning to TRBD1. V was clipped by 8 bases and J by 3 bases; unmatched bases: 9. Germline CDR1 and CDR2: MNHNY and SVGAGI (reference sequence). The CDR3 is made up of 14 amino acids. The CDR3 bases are TGTGCCAGCCTACAGGGGCTCGTTTACACTGAAGCTTTCTTT. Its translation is CASLQGLVYTEAFF.

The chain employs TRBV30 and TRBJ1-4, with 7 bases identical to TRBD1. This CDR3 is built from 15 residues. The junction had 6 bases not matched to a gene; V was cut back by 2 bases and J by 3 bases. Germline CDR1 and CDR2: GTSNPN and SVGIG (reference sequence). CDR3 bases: TGTGCCTGGAGTCTCCAGGGGGGCGCTAATGAAAAACTGTTTTTT. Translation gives CAWSLQGGANEKLFF.